This T cell receptor beta chain was retrieved from a study of shared clonotypes between healthy human individuals. Study in general: Three CD4 naive, three CD4 memory, two CD8 naive and one CD8 memory plate were used per donor. Study-wide results and caveats: In the sorted subsets, rarefaction showed sequencing was incomplete despite large depth. Across a handful of donors, naive CD4 shared around 5%, naive CD8 about 3.2%, memory CD4 more than 2%, memory CD8 0.4% to 0.5%.

TCRdb's copy holds only in-frame clones and misses some; the assay was immunoSEQ multiplex PCR. This table holds roughly 1 million clones, approximately 72% found once. A remark on this clone: Its antigen is undetermined.

The ends lost 5 bases at V and 5 bases at J; junction bases unmatched: 9. In germline, CDR1 is SGHNT, CDR2 YENEEA. This CDR3 is 16 amino acids long. This receptor was obtained from a man between 18 and 35 years old in good health. The rearrangement links TRBV11-3 to TRBJ2-2; 9 nucleotides align to TRBD1. Sequences were obtained from memory CD4+ T cells sorted from blood. Subset specified: CD45RA-negative fraction. CDR3 amino acids: CASSPRRTGVTGELFF. Written as DNA, the CDR3 is TGTGCCAGCAGCCCCCGCCGGACAGGGGTAACCGGGGAGCTGTTTTTT.